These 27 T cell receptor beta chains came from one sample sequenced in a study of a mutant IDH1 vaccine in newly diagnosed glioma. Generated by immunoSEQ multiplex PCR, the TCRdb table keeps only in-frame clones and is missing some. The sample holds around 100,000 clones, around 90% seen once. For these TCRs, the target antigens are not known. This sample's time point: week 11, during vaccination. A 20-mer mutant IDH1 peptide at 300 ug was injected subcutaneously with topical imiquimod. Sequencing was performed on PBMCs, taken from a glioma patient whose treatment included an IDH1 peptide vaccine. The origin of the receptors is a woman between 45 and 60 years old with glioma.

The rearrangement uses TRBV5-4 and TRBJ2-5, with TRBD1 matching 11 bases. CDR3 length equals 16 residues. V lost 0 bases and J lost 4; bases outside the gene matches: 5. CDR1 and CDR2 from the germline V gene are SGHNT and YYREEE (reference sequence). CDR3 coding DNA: TGTGCCAGCAGCTTGGGGACAGGGGGCGGAGGAGAGACCCAGTACTTC. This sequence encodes CASSLGTGGGGETQYF.

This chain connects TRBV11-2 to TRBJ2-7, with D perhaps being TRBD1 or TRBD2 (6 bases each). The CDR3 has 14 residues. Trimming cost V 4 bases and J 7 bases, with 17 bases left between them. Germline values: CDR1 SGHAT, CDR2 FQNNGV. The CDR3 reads CASSSGPGAREQYF. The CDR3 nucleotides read TGTGCCAGCAGCTCCGGCCCGGGGGCGAGGGAGCAGTACTTC.

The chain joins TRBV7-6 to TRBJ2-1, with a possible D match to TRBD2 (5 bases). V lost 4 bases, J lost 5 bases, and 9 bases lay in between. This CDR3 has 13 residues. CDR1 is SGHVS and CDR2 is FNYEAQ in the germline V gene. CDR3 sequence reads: CASSSGGNNEQFF. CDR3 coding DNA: TGTGCCAGCAGCTCCGGAGGAAACAATGAGCAGTTCTTC. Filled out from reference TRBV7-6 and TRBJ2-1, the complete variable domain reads GAGVSQSPRYKVTKRGQDVALRCDPISGHVSLYWYRQALGQGPEFLTYFNYEAQQDKSGLPNDRFSAERPEGSISTLTIQRTEQRDSAMYRCASSSGGNNEQFFGPGTRLTVL.

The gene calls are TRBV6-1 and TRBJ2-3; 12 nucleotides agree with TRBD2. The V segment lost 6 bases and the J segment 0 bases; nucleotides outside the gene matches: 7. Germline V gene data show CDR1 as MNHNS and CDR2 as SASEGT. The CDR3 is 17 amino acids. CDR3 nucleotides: TGTGCCAGCAGCGAACTAGCGGGAGGACCTAGCACAGATACGCAGTATTTT. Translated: CASSELAGGPSTDTQYF.

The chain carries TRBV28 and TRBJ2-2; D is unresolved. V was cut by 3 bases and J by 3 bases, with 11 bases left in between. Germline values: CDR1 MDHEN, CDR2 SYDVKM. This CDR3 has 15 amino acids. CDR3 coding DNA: TGTGCCAGCAGTTTCAGCGTCCAATACACCGGGGAGCTGTTTTTT. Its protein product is CASSFSVQYTGELFF.

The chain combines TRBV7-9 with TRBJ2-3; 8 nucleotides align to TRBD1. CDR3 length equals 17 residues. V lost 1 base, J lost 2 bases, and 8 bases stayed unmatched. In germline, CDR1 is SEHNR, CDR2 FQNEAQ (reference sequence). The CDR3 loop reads CASSLGPGTGITDTQYF. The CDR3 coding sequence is TGTGCCAGCAGCTTAGGGCCCGGGACAGGTATCACAGATACGCAGTATTTT.

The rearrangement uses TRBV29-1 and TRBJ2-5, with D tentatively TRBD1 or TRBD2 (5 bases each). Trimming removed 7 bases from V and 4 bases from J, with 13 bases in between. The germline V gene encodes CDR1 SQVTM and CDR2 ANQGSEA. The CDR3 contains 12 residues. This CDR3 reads CSARPGTETQYF. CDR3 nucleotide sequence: TGCAGCGCAAGGCCGGGGACAGAGACCCAGTACTTC.

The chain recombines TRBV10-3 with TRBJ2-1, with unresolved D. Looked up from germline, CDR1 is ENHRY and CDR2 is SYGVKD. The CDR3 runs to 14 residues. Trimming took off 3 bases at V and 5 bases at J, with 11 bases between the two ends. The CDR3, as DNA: TGTGCCATCAGTGACTACAAAACAAACAATGAGCAGTTCTTC. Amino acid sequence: CAISDYKTNNEQFF.

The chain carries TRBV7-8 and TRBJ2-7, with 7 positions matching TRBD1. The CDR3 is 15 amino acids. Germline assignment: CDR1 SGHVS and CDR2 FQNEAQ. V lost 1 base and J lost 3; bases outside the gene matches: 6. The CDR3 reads CASSLGQGGVYEQYF. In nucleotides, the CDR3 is TGTGCCAGCAGCTTAGGTCAAGGGGGCGTCTACGAGCAGTACTTC. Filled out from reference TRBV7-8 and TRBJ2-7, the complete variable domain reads GAGVSQSPRYKVAKRGQDVALRCDPISGHVSLFWYQQALGQGPEFLTYFQNEAQLDKSGLPSDRFFAERPEGSVSTLKIQRTQQEDSAVYLCASSLGQGGVYEQYFGPGTRLTVT.

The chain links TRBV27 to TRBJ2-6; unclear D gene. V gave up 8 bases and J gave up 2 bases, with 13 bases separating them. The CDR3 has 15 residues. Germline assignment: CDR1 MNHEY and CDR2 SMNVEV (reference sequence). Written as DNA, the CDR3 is TGTGCCAGCGCCGTTAGGGAAGCTGGGGCCAACGTCCTGACTTTC. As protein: CASAVREAGANVLTF.

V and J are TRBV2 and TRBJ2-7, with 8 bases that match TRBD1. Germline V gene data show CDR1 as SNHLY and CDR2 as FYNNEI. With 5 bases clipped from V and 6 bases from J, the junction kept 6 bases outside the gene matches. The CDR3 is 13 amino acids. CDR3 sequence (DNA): TGTGCCAGCAGTCCGGGACAGGTCCTCGAGCAGTACTTC. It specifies CASSPGQVLEQYF.

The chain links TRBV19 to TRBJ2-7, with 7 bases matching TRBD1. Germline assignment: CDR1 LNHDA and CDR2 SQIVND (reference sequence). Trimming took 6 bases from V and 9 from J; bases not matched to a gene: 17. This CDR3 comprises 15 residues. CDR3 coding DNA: TGTGCCAGTAGCCAGACCGGGACAGAGAGGTCGTGGCAGTACTTC. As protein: CASSQTGTERSWQYF.

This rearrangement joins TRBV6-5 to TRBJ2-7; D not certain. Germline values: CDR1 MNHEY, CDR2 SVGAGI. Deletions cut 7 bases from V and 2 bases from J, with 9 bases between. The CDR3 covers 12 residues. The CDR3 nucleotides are TGTGCCAGCACTCTTAGCACCTACGAGCAGTACTTC. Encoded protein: CASTLSTYEQYF.

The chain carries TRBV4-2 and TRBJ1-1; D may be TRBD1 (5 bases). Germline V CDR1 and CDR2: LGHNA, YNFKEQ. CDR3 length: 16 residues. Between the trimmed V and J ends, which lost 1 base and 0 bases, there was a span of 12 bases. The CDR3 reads CASSQAPGQVNTEAFF. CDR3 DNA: TGTGCCAGCAGCCAAGCTCCGGGGCAGGTGAACACTGAAGCTTTCTTT.

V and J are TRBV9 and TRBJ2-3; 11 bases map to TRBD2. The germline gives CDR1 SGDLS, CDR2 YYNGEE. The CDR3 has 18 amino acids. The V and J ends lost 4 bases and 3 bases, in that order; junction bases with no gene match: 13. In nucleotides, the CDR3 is TGTGCCAGCAGCCCCGAGGGACTAGCGGCCCGAGGAACAGATACGCAGTATTTT. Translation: CASSPEGLAARGTDTQYF.

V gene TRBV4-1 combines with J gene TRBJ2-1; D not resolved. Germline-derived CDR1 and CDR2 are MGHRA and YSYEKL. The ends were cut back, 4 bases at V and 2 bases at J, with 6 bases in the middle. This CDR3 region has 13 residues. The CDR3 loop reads CASSRIPYNEQFF. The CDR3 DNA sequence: TGCGCCAGCAGCCGGATTCCCTACAATGAGCAGTTCTTC.

The CDR3 loop reads CASSAEAGVGEQYF. CDR3 sequence (DNA): TGTGCCAGCAGTGCAGAAGCGGGAGTGGGGGAGCAGTACTTC. The genes are TRBV2 and TRBJ2-7; 8 nucleotides match TRBD2. V gave up 4 bases and J gave up 7 bases; unmatched junction bases: 9. Looked up from germline, CDR1 is SNHLY and CDR2 is FYNNEI. The CDR3 is 14 amino acids.

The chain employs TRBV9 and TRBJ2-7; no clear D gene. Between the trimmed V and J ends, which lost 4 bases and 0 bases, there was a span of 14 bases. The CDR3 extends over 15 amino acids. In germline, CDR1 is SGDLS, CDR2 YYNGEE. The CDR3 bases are TGTGCCAGCAGCCCACATTCTAGGATCTCCTACGAGCAGTACTTC. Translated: CASSPHSRISYEQYF.

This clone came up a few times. The DNA for the CDR3 is TGTGCCAGCAGCCCCTTAGCCCACGAGCAGTACTTC. Translated, it gives CASSPLAHEQYF. This rearrangement joins TRBV7-9 to TRBJ2-7; no definite D call. Trimming removed 5 bases at V and 5 bases at J, with 10 bases between. The CDR3 loop spans 12 amino acids. CDR1 is SEHNR and CDR2 is FQNEAQ in the germline V gene (reference sequence).

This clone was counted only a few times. CDR3 bases: TGTGCCAGCAGCAAACGACTAGCGGGAGGCCCAGGCGGGGAGCTGTTTTTT. Amino acid sequence: CASSKRLAGGPGGELFF. J is TRBJ2-2 and V is TRBV7-9, with 13 bases that match TRBD2. Losses at the gene ends were 5 bases for V and 7 bases for J; bases not matched to a gene: 10. Germline V gene sequence: CDR1 SEHNR, CDR2 FQNEAQ (reference sequence). The CDR3 has 17 amino acids.

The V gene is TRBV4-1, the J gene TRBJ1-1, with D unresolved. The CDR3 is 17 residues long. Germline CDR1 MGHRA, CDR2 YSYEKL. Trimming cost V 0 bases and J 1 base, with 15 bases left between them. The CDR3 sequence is CASSQDKLGSRNTEAFF. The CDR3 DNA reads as TGCGCCAGCAGCCAAGATAAGCTGGGCTCCCGGAACACTGAAGCTTTCTTT.

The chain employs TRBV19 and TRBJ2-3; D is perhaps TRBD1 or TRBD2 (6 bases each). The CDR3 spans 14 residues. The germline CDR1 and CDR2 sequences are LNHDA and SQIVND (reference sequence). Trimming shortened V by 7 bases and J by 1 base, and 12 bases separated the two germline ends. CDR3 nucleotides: TGTGCCAGTACCTCGGGGGCGGGCACAGATACGCAGTATTTT. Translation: CASTSGAGTDTQYF. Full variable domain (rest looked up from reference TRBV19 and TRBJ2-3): DGGITQSPKYLFRKEGQNVTLSCEQNLNHDAMYWYRQDPGQGLRLIYYSQIVNDFQKGDIAEGYSVSREKKESFPLTVTSAQKNPTAFYLCASTSGAGTDTQYFGPGTRLTVL.

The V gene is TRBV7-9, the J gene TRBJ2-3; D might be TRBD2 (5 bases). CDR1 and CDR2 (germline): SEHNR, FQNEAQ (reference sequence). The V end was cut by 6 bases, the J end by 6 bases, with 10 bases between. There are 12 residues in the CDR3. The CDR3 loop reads CASRPGGDTQYF. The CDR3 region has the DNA TGTGCCAGCAGACCTGGCGGGGATACGCAGTATTTT.

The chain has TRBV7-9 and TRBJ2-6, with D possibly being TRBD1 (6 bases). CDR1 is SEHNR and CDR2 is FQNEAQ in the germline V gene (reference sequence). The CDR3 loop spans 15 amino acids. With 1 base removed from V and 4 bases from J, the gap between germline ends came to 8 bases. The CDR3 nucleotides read TGTGCCAGCAGCTTAGACAGGGAGGGGGCCAACGTCCTGACTTTC. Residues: CASSLDREGANVLTF.

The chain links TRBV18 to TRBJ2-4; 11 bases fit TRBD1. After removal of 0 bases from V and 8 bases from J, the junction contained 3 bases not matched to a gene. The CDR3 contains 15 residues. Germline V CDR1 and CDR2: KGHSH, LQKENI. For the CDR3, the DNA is TGTGCCAGCTCACCACCGGGGACAGGGGGTGACATTCAGTACTTC. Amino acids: CASSPPGTGGDIQYF.

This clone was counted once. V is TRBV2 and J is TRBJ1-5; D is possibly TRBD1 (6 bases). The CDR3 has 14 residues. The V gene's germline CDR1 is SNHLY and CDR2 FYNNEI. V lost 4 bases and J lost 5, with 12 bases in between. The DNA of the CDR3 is TGTGCCAGCAGTGGAGGGGGAAACTATCAGCCCCAGCATTTT. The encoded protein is CASSGGGNYQPQHF.

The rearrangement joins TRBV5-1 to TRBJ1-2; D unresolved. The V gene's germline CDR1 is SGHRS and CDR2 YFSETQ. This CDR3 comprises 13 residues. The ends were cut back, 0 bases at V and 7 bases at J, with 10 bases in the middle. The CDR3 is CASSLDPGGGYTF. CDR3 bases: TGCGCCAGCAGCTTGGACCCCGGCGGTGGCTACACCTTC.